This passage covers 28 T cell receptor beta chains from one sample sequenced in a study of control samples from healthy donors and cancer patients. Only in-frame clones appear in the TCRdb table, and some are missing; sequencing was by immunoSEQ multiplex PCR. Altogether 95,000 to 130,000 clones are present, around nine tenths being singletons, with the ten largest covering about 2.1%. Material: blood. Receptors were obtained from a woman between 70 and 85 years old in good health.

The CDR3 sequence: CASSVRQFYGYTF. The CDR3, as DNA: TGTGCCAGCAGTGTCAGACAGTTCTATGGCTACACCTTC. The genes are TRBV2 and TRBJ1-2, with D possibly matching TRBD1 (5 bases). The germline V gene has CDR1 SNHLY and CDR2 FYNNEI. This CDR3 region has 13 residues. V was pared by 4 bases and J by 4 bases, with 10 bases between.

V and J are TRBV5-1 and TRBJ1-2; D unclear. Germline CDR1 and CDR2: SGHRS and YFSETQ. The CDR3 consists of 14 residues. Trimming removed 1 base at V and 4 bases at J, with 11 bases between. The CDR3: CASSLSGQVYGYTF. For the CDR3, the DNA is TGCGCCAGCAGCTTGTCGGGTCAGGTCTATGGCTACACCTTC.

V is TRBV27 and J is TRBJ2-7, with TRBD1 matching 9 bases. Germline CDR1 is MNHEY and CDR2 is SMNVEV (reference sequence). Trimming at V came to 4 bases and at J to 6 bases, leaving 7 bases not matched to a gene. The CDR3 sequence is 14 residues long. The DNA of the CDR3 is TGTGCCAGCAGTTCCCGGACAGGGGTCGGCGAGCAGTACTTC. Translation gives CASSSRTGVGEQYF.

In this sample, this clone turned up once. The rearrangement links TRBV29-1 to TRBJ1-2; D not resolved. The CDR3 sequence is 12 residues long. Germline loops: CDR1 SQVTM, CDR2 ANQGSEA. The V gene lost 5 bases and the J gene lost 2 bases, with 9 bases spanning the gap. CDR3 region: CSVLGGNYGYTF. The CDR3 DNA sequence: TGCAGCGTTCTTGGAGGGAACTATGGCTACACCTTC.

The chain is built from TRBV5-1 and TRBJ2-2; D not resolved. CDR1 and CDR2 from the germline V gene are SGHRS and YFSETQ. CDR3 size: 14 residues. Trimming took 1 base from V and 4 from J, leaving 8 bases between them. The CDR3 protein is CASSLIWGTGELFF. The CDR3 DNA reads as TGCGCCAGCAGCTTGATATGGGGCACCGGGGAGCTGTTTTTT.

The chain employs TRBV10-3 and TRBJ1-5, with 8 bases identical to TRBD1. From germline, CDR1 is ENHRY and CDR2 SYGVKD. With V trimmed by 5 bases and J by 2 bases, 2 bases remained unmatched. The CDR3 is 14 amino acids. The CDR3 sequence: CAISSTGGNQPQHF. DNA of the CDR3: TGTGCCATCAGTTCGACAGGGGGCAATCAGCCCCAGCATTTT.

The V gene is TRBV3-1 (or the pseudogene TRBV3-2), the J gene TRBJ2-5, with D perhaps TRBD2 (6 bases). The germline gives CDR1 LGHDT, CDR2 YNNKEL (reference sequence). V dropped 2 bases and J dropped 2 bases, with 15 bases sitting between them. CDR3 size: 16 residues. CDR3 sequence reads: CASSQFVNGGQETQYF. The CDR3 coding sequence is TGTGCCAGCAGCCAATTCGTTAACGGGGGACAAGAGACCCAGTACTTC.

The rearrangement joins TRBV15 to TRBJ1-2; 7 bases fit TRBD1. Germline V gene data show CDR1 as LNHNV and CDR2 as YYDKDF (reference sequence). The trim removed 0 bases at V and 4 bases at J, leaving 5 bases unmatched. The CDR3 has 15 amino acids. The CDR3 loop is CATSRDRAGGYGYTF. CDR3 in DNA: TGTGCCACCAGCAGAGATCGGGCAGGGGGCTATGGCTACACCTTC. Full variable domain (rest looked up from reference TRBV15 and TRBJ1-2): DAMVIQNPRYQVTQFGKPVTLSCSQTLNHNVMYWYQQKSSQAPKLLFHYYDKDFNNEADTPDNFQSRRPNTSFCFLDIRSPGLGDTAMYLCATSRDRAGGYGYTFGSGTRLTVV.

This clone has a single count. The genes are TRBV28 and TRBJ2-7; possible D gene TRBD2, 7 bases. Germline CDR1 is MDHEN and CDR2 is SYDVKM. Trimming removed 5 bases at V and 0 bases at J, with 11 bases between. The CDR3 consists of 14 residues. The CDR3: CASSRRGASYEQYF. The CDR3 nucleotides read TGTGCCAGCAGTCGTCGGGGGGCCTCCTACGAGCAGTACTTC.

The chain has TRBV19 and TRBJ1-2, with a weak D call TRBD1 (5 bases). The germline V and J ends were trimmed by 5 bases and 3 bases, with 19 bases remaining between them. Germline-derived CDR1 and CDR2 are LNHDA and SQIVND (reference sequence). CDR3 size: 16 residues. Here the CDR3 reads CASSPGTDYWDYGYTF. The CDR3, as DNA: TGTGCCAGTAGTCCCGGGACGGACTATTGGGACTATGGCTACACCTTC. Drawing the rest from reference TRBV19 and TRBJ1-2, the complete variable domain is DGGITQSPKYLFRKEGQNVTLSCEQNLNHDAMYWYRQDPGQGLRLIYYSQIVNDFQKGDIAEGYSVSREKKESFPLTVTSAQKNPTAFYLCASSPGTDYWDYGYTFGSGTRLTVV.

Turning to this clone: Other DNA variants within this sample encode the same CDR3. V usage is TRBV5-6 and J usage is TRBJ2-5; D is undetermined. Germline CDR1 SGHDT, CDR2 YYEEEE. CDR3 length: 13 residues. V lost 4 bases, J lost 2 bases, and 9 bases lay in between. Written as DNA, the CDR3 is TGTGCCAGCAGCGGTGTCCCTCAAGAGACCCAGTACTTC. Its protein is CASSGVPQETQYF.

The V call is TRBV5-4, the J call TRBJ2-2, with 9 bases matching TRBD2. The CDR3 covers 14 residues. V shed 4 bases, J shed 6 bases, and the junction held 4 bases outside the gene matches. CDR1 is SGHNT, CDR2 YYREEE, per germline (reference sequence). The DNA for the CDR3 is TGTGCCAGCAGCCCGCGGGGGGGGGCCGGGGAGCTGTTTTTT. This encodes CASSPRGGAGELFF.

The chain links TRBV29-1 to TRBJ2-1, with D possibly matching TRBD1 (6 bases). V was pared by 1 base and J by 8 bases, with 15 bases between. The CDR3 is 14 amino acids. CDR1 SQVTM and CDR2 ANQGSEA come from the germline V gene. DNA for the CDR3: TGCAGCGTTGAAGGACAGGTGGTTGGAGATGAGCAGTTCTTC. Translating gives CSVEGQVVGDEQFF.

The chain has TRBV2 and TRBJ1-6, with D maybe TRBD1 (5 bases). V lost 7 bases and J 5 bases, leaving 15 bases between the germline ends. Germline CDR1 SNHLY, CDR2 FYNNEI. This CDR3 is 15 amino acids long. Here the CDR3 DNA reads TGTGCCAGCACCCAGGGAGGGCGGAATAATTCACCCCTCCACTTT. The encoded protein is CASTQGGRNNSPLHF.

V and J are TRBV5-1 and TRBJ2-5, with D possibly being TRBD2 (7 bases). The CDR3 covers 15 residues. Between the trimmed V and J ends, which lost 1 base and 3 bases, there was a span of 13 bases. The germline V gene encodes CDR1 SGHRS and CDR2 YFSETQ. The DNA of the CDR3 is TGCGCCAGCAGCTTGAGGGGGGGCGCGGAAGAGACCCAGTACTTC. Translating gives CASSLRGGAEETQYF.

This chain uses TRBV2 with TRBJ1-2, with D maybe TRBD1 (5 bases). Germline V gene data show CDR1 as SNHLY and CDR2 as FYNNEI. V was trimmed by 4 bases and J by 4 bases, leaving 19 bases between them. This CDR3 region has 16 residues. CDR3 in amino acids: CASSALRDPEVYGYTF. The DNA for the CDR3 is TGTGCCAGCAGTGCCCTCCGGGACCCGGAGGTCTATGGCTACACCTTC.

The chain couples TRBV10-1 to TRBJ1-1; no definite D call. V was cut by 1 base and J by 3 bases, with 6 bases left in between. Germline loops: CDR1 WNHNN, CDR2 SYGVQD (reference sequence). This CDR3 is 13 amino acids long. Here the CDR3 reads CASSEFIDTEAFF. DNA for the CDR3: TGCGCCAGCAGTGAGTTCATCGACACTGAAGCTTTCTTT.

Comments on this clone: Additional DNA sequences in this sample encode the identical CDR3. This chain joins TRBV7-9 and TRBJ1-1, with D hard to call. V was clipped by 4 bases and J by 1 base, with 7 bases between them. CDR1 and CDR2 (germline): SEHNR, FQNEAQ (reference sequence). CDR3 length: 13 residues. The CDR3 is CASSWGENTEAFF. The CDR3 bases are TGTGCCAGCAGCTGGGGTGAGAACACTGAAGCTTTCTTT.

The V and J genes are TRBV4-2 and TRBJ2-5, with TRBD2 matching over 9 bases. J gave up 1 base and V 1 base, and 4 bases lay outside the gene matches. The CDR3 runs 16 residues. Germline-derived CDR1 and CDR2 are LGHNA and YNFKEQ. The CDR3 here is CASSQAAGGIQETQYF. DNA of the CDR3: TGTGCCAGCAGCCAAGCTGCGGGGGGGATCCAAGAGACCCAGTACTTC.

J is TRBJ1-5 and V is TRBV2; D is undetermined. CDR3 length: 15 amino acids. Germline V gene sequence: CDR1 SNHLY, CDR2 FYNNEI. Trimming took off 6 bases at V and 1 base at J, with 13 bases between the two ends. The CDR3 bases are TGTGCCAGCAGGGGAGGAAGGGAGAGCAATCAGCCCCAGCATTTT. The encoded protein is CASRGGRESNQPQHF.

V and J are TRBV4-1 and TRBJ2-2; 9 bases match TRBD1. V lost 0 bases and J lost 4; bases outside the gene matches: 12. This CDR3 has 19 amino acids. Germline assignment: CDR1 MGHRA and CDR2 YSYEKL. The CDR3 here is CASSQERLRQGVGTGELFF. The CDR3 DNA reads as TGCGCCAGCAGCCAAGAGAGGTTACGACAGGGGGTAGGCACCGGGGAGCTGTTTTTT.

This sequence joins TRBV15 and TRBJ1-2; 7 bases agree with TRBD1. There are 13 residues in the CDR3. Germline V gives CDR1 LNHNV, CDR2 YYDKDF (reference sequence). The V segment lost 6 bases and the J segment 4 bases; nucleotides outside the gene matches: 5. The CDR3 nucleotides are TGTGCCACCAGGACAGGGCTACGCTATGGCTACACCTTC. It yields the protein CATRTGLRYGYTF.

This chain uses TRBV3-1 (or the pseudogene TRBV3-2) with TRBJ1-1, with D perhaps TRBD1 (5 bases). V lost 4 bases and J 1 base, leaving 10 bases between the germline ends. Germline V gives CDR1 LGHDT, CDR2 YNNKEL (reference sequence). CDR3 length equals 14 residues. This CDR3 is CASSPSDRNTEAFF. Written as DNA, the CDR3 is TGTGCCAGCAGCCCGTCCGACAGGAACACTGAAGCTTTCTTT.

V is TRBV7-3 and J is TRBJ2-5; 11 bases align to TRBD1. The CDR3 length is 14 residues. Trimming cost V 6 bases and J 6 bases; bases outside gene matches: 6. Germline V gene data show CDR1 as SGHTA and CDR2 as FQGTGA. The CDR3 loop is CASSSGQGAKTQYF. CDR3 coding DNA: TGTGCCAGCAGTTCAGGACAGGGGGCAAAGACCCAGTACTTC.

The rearrangement links TRBV7-2 to TRBJ2-5; 13 nucleotides line up with TRBD2. Germline V gives CDR1 SGHTA, CDR2 FQGNSA. V was clipped by 2 bases and J by 2 bases; unmatched bases: 2. The CDR3 is 16 amino acids. The CDR3 region has the DNA TGTGCCAGCAGCTTAAGGACTAGCGGGGGTCAAGAGACCCAGTACTTC. Its protein is CASSLRTSGGQETQYF.

The V gene is TRBV4-2, the J gene TRBJ2-5; 12 nucleotides align to TRBD2. The CDR3 consists of 16 residues. J gave up 3 bases and V 5 bases, and 7 bases lay outside the gene matches. The germline V gene encodes CDR1 LGHNA and CDR2 YNFKEQ. The CDR3 sequence is CASSALAGGQEETQYF. CDR3 in DNA: TGTGCCAGCAGCGCCCTAGCGGGGGGGCAGGAAGAGACCCAGTACTTC.

This clone was seen a handful of times. This chain connects TRBV5-1 to TRBJ1-1, with 7 bases that match TRBD1. The CDR3 contains 13 residues. The junction had 7 bases not matched to a gene; V was cut back by 3 bases and J by 8 bases. The germline CDR1 and CDR2 sequences are SGHRS and YFSETQ. The CDR3 nucleotides read TGCGCCAGCAGCTCGACCATGGACAGGGAAGCTTTCTTT. Amino acids: CASSSTMDREAFF.

V and J are TRBV7-6 and TRBJ2-1, with TRBD2 matching 7 bases. This CDR3 is built from 16 residues. Germline CDR1 is SGHVS and CDR2 is FNYEAQ. Germline trimming cut 5 bases from V and 2 bases from J; bases unmatched to any gene: 9. The CDR3: CASSPVAGTPYNEQFF. CDR3 bases: TGTGCCAGCAGCCCCGTAGCGGGCACACCCTACAATGAGCAGTTCTTC. The full variable domain, completed using reference TRBV7-6 and TRBJ2-1, is GAGVSQSPRYKVTKRGQDVALRCDPISGHVSLYWYRQALGQGPEFLTYFNYEAQQDKSGLPNDRFSAERPEGSISTLTIQRTEQRDSAMYRCASSPVAGTPYNEQFFGPGTRLTVL.